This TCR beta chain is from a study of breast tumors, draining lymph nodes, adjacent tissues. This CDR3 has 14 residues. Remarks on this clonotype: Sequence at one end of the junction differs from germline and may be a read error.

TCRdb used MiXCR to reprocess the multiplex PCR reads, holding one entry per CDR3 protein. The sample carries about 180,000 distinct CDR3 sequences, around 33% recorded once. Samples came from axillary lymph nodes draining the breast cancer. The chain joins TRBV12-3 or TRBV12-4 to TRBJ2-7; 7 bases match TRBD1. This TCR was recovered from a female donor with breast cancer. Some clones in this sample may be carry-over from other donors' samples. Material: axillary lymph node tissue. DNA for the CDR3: TGTGCCGGCAGTTTTGGGGCAGGGGGTTACGAGCAGTACTTC. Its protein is CAGSFGAGGYEQYF.